This T cell receptor beta chain was captured by sequencing in a study of blood T cells in healthy people across ages. General study results and limits: Diversity estimates drawn from one million T cells were deemed underestimates. With age, beta diversity per million T cells declined roughly linearly, significantly by 30 to 40. A greater number of naive CD4+ cells and higher diversity distinguished long-lived donors from aged donors.

CDR3 size: 18 residues. Germline values: CDR1 SGHVS, CDR2 FQNEAQ. V lost 1 base and J lost 12; bases outside the gene matches: 16. With respect to this clonotype: Its matching antigen is unknown.

The study drew donors from healthy Caucasian individuals in Russia aged roughly 6 to 100. For the second PCR, which ran for roughly 7 to 11 cycles, a sample-barcoded 5' primer and a J-beta primer mix were used. One entry per CDR3 protein, called by TCRdb with MiXCR from the 5' RACE reads. The table includes around 800,000 distinct CDR3 sequences, under 45% detected once. This TCR was recovered from a man aged 55 to 70 in good health. The chain recombines TRBV7-8 with TRBJ2-1, with 12 bases that match TRBD2. Sequencing used blood. This CDR3 reads CASSLGPQLAGGTMRQFF. DNA for the CDR3: TGTGCCAGCAGCTTAGGCCCTCAACTAGCGGGGGGCACAATGAGGCAGTTCTTC.